The entry that follows covers one TCR beta chain sequence. This record belongs to a study of blood T cells in healthy people across ages. The CDR3 sequence is 14 residues long. Then a second PCR, running about 6 to 12 cycles, was carried out with a sample-barcoded 5' primer and a J-beta primer mix. TCRdb reprocessed the 5' RACE reads via MiXCR and lists one record per CDR3 protein. The sample holds a few hundred thousand distinct CDR3 sequences, about 27% seen once. These data are also associated with another study on T cells of mothers and their children.

Sequences were obtained from blood. The TCR was taken from a boy younger than 10 in good health. The chain joins TRBV12-3 or TRBV12-4 to TRBJ2-5; a possible D gene is TRBD1 (7 bases). The DNA end is more similar to TRBJ2-7, so the J call may be wrong. CDR3 DNA: TGTGCCAGCAGTCCAGGGGGGAACCTCTACGAGCAGTACTTC. Protein: CASSPGGNLYEQYF.